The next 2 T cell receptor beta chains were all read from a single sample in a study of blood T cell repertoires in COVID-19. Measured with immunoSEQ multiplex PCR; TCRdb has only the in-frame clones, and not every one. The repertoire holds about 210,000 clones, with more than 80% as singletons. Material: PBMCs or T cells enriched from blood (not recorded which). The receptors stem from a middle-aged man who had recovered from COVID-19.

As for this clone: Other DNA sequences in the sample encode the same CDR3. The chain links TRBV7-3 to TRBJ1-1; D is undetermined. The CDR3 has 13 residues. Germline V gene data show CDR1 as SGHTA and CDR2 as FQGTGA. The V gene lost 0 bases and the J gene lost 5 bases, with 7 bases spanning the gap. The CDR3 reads CASSLTSRTEAFF. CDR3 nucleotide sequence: TGTGCCAGCAGCTTAACCTCTAGGACTGAAGCTTTCTTT.

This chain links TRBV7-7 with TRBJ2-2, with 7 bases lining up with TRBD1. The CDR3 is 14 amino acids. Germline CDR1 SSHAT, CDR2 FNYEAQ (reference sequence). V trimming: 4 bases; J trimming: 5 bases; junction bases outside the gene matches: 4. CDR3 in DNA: TGTGCCAGCAGCTCTCCGGACAGGACCGGGGAGCTGTTTTTT. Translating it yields CASSSPDRTGELFF.